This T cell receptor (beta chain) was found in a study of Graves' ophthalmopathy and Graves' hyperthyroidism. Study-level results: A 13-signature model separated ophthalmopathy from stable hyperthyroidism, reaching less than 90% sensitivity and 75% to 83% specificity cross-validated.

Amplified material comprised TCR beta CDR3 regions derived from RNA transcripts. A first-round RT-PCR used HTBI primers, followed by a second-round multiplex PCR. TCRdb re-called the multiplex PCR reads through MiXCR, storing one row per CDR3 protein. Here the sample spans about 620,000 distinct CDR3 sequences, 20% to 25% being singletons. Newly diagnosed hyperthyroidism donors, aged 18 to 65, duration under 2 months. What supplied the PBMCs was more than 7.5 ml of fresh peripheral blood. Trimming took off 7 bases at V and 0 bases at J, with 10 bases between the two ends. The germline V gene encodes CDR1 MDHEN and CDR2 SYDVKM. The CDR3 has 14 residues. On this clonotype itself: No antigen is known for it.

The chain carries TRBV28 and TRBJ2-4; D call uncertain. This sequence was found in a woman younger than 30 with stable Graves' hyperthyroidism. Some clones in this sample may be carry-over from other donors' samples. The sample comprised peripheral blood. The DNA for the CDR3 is TGTGCCAGCACCCCGGGCTTAGCCAAAAACATTCAGTACTTC. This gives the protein CASTPGLAKNIQYF. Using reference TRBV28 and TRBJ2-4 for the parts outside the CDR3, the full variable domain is DVKVTQSSRYLVKRTGEKVFLECVQDMDHENMFWYRQDPGLGLRLIYFSYDVKMKEKGDIPEGYSVSREKKERFSLILESASTNQTSMYLCASTPGLAKNIQYFGAGTRLSVL.